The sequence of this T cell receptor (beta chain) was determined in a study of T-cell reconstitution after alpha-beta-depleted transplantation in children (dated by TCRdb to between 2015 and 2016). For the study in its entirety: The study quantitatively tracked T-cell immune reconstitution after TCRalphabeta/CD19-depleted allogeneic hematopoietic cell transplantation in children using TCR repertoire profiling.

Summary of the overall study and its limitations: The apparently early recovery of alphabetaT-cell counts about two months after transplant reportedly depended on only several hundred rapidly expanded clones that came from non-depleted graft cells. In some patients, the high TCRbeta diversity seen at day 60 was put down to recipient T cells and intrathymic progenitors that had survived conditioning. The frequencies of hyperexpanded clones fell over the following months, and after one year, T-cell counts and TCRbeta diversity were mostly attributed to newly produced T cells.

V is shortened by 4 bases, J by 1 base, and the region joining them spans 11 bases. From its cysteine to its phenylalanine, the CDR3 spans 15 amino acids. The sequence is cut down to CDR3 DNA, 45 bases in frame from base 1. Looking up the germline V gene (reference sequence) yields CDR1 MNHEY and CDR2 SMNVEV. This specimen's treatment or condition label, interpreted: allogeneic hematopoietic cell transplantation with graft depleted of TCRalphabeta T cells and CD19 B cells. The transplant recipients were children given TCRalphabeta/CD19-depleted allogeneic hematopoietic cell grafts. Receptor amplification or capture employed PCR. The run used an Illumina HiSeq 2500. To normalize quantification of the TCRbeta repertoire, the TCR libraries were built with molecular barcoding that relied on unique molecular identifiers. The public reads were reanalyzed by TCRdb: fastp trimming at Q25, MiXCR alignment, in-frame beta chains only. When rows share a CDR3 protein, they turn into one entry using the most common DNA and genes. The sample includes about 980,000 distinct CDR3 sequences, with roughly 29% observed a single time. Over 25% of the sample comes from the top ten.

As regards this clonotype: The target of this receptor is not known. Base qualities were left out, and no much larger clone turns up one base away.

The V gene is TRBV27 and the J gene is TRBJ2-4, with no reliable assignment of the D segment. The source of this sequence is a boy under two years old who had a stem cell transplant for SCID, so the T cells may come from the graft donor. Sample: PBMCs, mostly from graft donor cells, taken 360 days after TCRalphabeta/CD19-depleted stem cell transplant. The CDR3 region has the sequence CASSYPELAKNIQYF. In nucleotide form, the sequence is TGTGCCAGCAGTTATCCTGAGTTGGCCAAAAACATTCAGTACTTC.